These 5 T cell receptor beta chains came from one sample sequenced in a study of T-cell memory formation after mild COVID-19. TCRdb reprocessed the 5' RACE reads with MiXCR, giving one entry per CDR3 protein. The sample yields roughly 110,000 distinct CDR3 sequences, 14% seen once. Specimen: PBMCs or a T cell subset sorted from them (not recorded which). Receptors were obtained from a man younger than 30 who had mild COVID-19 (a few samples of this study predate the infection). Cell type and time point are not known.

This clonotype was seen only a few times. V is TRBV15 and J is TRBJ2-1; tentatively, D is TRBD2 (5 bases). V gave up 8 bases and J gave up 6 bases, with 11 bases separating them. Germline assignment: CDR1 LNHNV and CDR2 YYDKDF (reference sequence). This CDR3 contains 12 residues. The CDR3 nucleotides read TGTGCCACCGAGGGAGTGGGCAATGAGCAGTTCTTC. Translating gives CATEGVGNEQFF.

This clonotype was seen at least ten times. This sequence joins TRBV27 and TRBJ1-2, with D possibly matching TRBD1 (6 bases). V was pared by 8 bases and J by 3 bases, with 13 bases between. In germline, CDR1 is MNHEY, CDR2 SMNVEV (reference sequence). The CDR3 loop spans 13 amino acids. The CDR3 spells CASGPTGYYGYTF. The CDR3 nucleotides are TGTGCCAGCGGTCCCACAGGGTACTATGGCTACACCTTC.

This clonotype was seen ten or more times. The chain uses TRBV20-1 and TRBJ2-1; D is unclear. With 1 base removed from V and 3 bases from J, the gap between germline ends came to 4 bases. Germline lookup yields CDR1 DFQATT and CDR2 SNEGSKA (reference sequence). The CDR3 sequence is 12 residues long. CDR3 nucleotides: TGCAGTGCTAGAGGAGACTACAATGAGCAGTTCTTC. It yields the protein CSARGDYNEQFF.

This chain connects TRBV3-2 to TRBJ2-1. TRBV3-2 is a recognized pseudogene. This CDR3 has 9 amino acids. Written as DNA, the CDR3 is TGTGCCCGACGGAATGAGCAGTTCTTC. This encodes CARRNEQFF.

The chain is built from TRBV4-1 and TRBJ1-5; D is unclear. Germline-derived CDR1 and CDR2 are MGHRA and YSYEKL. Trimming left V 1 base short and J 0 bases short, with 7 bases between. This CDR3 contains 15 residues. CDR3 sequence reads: CASSQGVASNQPQHF. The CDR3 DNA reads TGCGCCAGCAGCCAAGGGGTTGCTAGCAATCAGCCCCAGCATTTT.